This T cell receptor (beta chain) was captured in a study of cytomegalovirus exposure and HLA in healthy donors. Profiling relied on immunoSEQ multiplex PCR, and the TCRdb table lists in-frame clones only, not all of them. The table has around 190,000 clones, approximately 89% seen once. V was shortened by 0 bases and J by 8 bases, with 11 bases between the two germline ends. Germline values: CDR1 SGHRS, CDR2 YFSETQ. The CDR3 consists of 14 residues. This chain uses TRBV5-1 with TRBJ1-4; D unclear. The sample consisted of PBMCs. The sequence came from a man aged 25 to 40 in good health and CMV-seropositive. The CDR3 sequence is CASSLDSLNEKLFF. Written as DNA, the CDR3 is TGCGCCAGCAGCTTGGACTCACTGAACGAAAAACTGTTTTTT.